This T cell receptor beta chain was observed in a study of cytomegalovirus exposure and HLA in healthy donors. The PCR used 60 Vbeta and 13 Jbeta primers. Sequenced by immunoSEQ multiplex PCR; TCRdb stores in-frame clones only, minus some. In the table there are 150,000 or so clones, just under 80% of which are singletons. V was shortened by 9 bases and J by 1 base, with 13 bases between the two germline ends. The CDR3 is 13 amino acids. CDR1 LNHDA and CDR2 SQIVND come from the germline V gene (reference sequence). Notes on the study in general: While the bulk of TCR sequences proved rare, some public TCRs turned up in many donors.

On this clone: Antigen specificity is unknown.

The clonotype comes from a woman aged 45 to 65 in good health and CMV-seropositive. This chain connects TRBV19 to TRBJ2-7, with a weak D call TRBD1 (6 bases). The material sequenced was PBMCs. CDR3 loop: CASSGTTSYEQYF. The DNA for the CDR3 is TGTGCCAGCTCCGGGACAACTTCCTACGAGCAGTACTTC.